One and the same sample provided the 15 T cell receptor beta chains below, sequenced in a study of blood T cell repertoires in COVID-19. Using immunoSEQ multiplex PCR, the repertoire was profiled, and TCRdb retains in-frame clones only, with some absent. Of roughly 250,000 clones listed, about 89% are singletons. The sample was PBMCs or T cells enriched from blood (not recorded which). All receptors come from a woman aged 18-35 years who had recovered from COVID-19.

Here the CDR3 DNA reads TGTGCCAGCAGCGTAGGTGGGTACAGCTCCTACGAGCAGTACTTC. Translated, it gives CASSVGGYSSYEQYF. The V and J genes are TRBV9 and TRBJ2-7; D is uncertain. In germline, CDR1 is SGDLS, CDR2 YYNGEE. The CDR3 totals 15 residues. Deletions cut 0 bases from V and 0 bases from J, with 10 bases between.

CDR3 sequence: CASSNRQGLRWQDTQYF. The CDR3 bases are TGTGCCAGCAGTAACCGACAGGGGCTGAGGTGGCAAGATACGCAGTATTTT. The chain has TRBV27 and TRBJ2-3, with 8 positions matching TRBD1. The CDR3 sequence is 17 residues long. The ends lost 5 bases at V and 5 bases at J; junction bases unmatched: 15. Germline CDR1 is MNHEY and CDR2 is SMNVEV (reference sequence).

The chain carries TRBV7-3 and TRBJ2-1; D is ambiguous. The CDR3 totals 13 residues. V lost 1 base and J 7 bases, leaving 8 bases between the germline ends. Germline V gene data show CDR1 as SGHTA and CDR2 as FQGTGA. The CDR3 DNA sequence: TGTGCCAGCAGCTTAAGTCTAGAAAATGAGCAGTTCTTC. It is translated as CASSLSLENEQFF.

This chain uses TRBV3-1 (or the pseudogene TRBV3-2) with TRBJ2-1; TRBD2 is a possible D gene (6 bases). V dropped 8 bases and J dropped 15 bases, with 20 bases sitting between them. In germline, CDR1 is LGHDT, CDR2 YNNKEL (reference sequence). The CDR3 is made up of 12 amino acids. Here the CDR3 DNA reads TGTGCCAGCGCCGGGGGTACGGGGACGGGGTTCTTC. Its translation is CASAGGTGTGFF.

The V call is TRBV9, the J call TRBJ2-7; D may be TRBD2 (6 bases). The V gene lost 5 bases and the J gene lost 0 bases, with 15 bases spanning the gap. Looked up from germline, CDR1 is SGDLS and CDR2 is YYNGEE. The CDR3 runs 15 residues. The CDR3 coding sequence is TGTGCCAGCAGTGCCGGGACTTTAAGCTCCTACGAGCAGTACTTC. Its translation: CASSAGTLSSYEQYF.

The chain has TRBV7-6 and TRBJ2-5; no clear D gene. Germline-derived CDR1 and CDR2 are SGHVS and FNYEAQ. The germline V and J ends were trimmed by 2 bases and 3 bases, with 10 bases remaining between them. The CDR3 totals 14 residues. In DNA form, the CDR3 reads TGTGCCAGCAGCTTAATTAGAGAAGAAGAGACCCAGTACTTC. Amino acids: CASSLIREEETQYF.

The J gene is TRBJ1-4, the V gene TRBV21-1; no check of the table's D call, TRBD1, against the DNA was made. TRBV21-1 has pseudogene status. The CDR3 consists of 16 residues. The CDR3 bases are TGTGCCAGCAGCAAAGAGAATACAGGGGGTCATGAAAAACTGTTTTTT. Translation gives CASSKENTGGHEKLFF.

On this clone: Mismatch with germline at one junction end may stem from a read error. The V gene is TRBV24-1, the J gene TRBJ2-3, with TRBD2 matching 7 bases. Germline CDR1 KGHDR, CDR2 SFDVKD. The CDR3 covers 12 residues. The CDR3, as DNA: TGTGCCACCATGGAGGCCGGGAGGCCCCCTATTTTT. Its translation: CATMEAGRPPIF.

The V and J genes are TRBV29-1 and TRBJ2-4; D may be TRBD1 (5 bases). Germline V gives CDR1 SQVTM, CDR2 ANQGSEA. The CDR3 loop spans 13 amino acids. V was pared by 7 bases and J by 2 bases, with 12 bases between. CDR3 sequence (DNA): TGCAGCGGGACCCAGGGTTCCAAAAACATTCAGTACTTC. Translating gives CSGTQGSKNIQYF.

The J gene is TRBJ1-6, the V gene TRBV28, with D uncertain. V shed 6 bases and J shed 5 bases, with 11 bases lying between them. Per germline, CDR1 MDHEN and CDR2 SYDVKM. The CDR3 sequence is 14 residues long. The CDR3: CASSPGRDNSPLHF. DNA for the CDR3: TGTGCCAGCAGCCCCGGGCGGGATAATTCACCCCTCCACTTT.

The V gene is TRBV6-5, the J gene TRBJ1-4; 7 bases map to TRBD1. The ends lost 6 bases at V and 8 bases at J; junction bases unmatched: 12. Germline values: CDR1 MNHEY, CDR2 SVGAGI. The length of the CDR3 is 15 residues. The CDR3 DNA is TGTGCCAGCAGCTTTACAGGGGCCCTAGGAGAAAAACTGTTTTTT. It specifies CASSFTGALGEKLFF.

This clone is a singleton in its sample. The V gene is TRBV2, the J gene TRBJ1-5; D is unresolved. V lost 5 bases and J lost 5, with 10 bases in between. CDR1 and CDR2 from the germline V gene are SNHLY and FYNNEI. The CDR3 is 13 amino acids. CDR3 sequence (DNA): TGTGCCAGCAGTCCGCAGGTGCATCAGCCCCAGCATTTT. Translated: CASSPQVHQPQHF.

The V gene is TRBV2, the J gene TRBJ1-1; the match to TRBD1 covers 9 bases. This CDR3 region has 14 residues. The J segment lost 5 bases and the V segment lost 8 bases, leaving 9 bases of the junction unmatched. Germline V gene sequence: CDR1 SNHLY, CDR2 FYNNEI. CDR3 nucleotide sequence: TGTGCCAGCGGACAGGGGATAGCTGGTACTGAAGCTTTCTTT. This gives the protein CASGQGIAGTEAFF.

The genes are TRBV11-3 and TRBJ1-1, with D tentatively TRBD1 (5 bases). The V gene's germline CDR1 is SGHNT and CDR2 YENEEA. Trimming removed 5 bases from V and 5 bases from J, with 15 bases in between. The CDR3 consists of 14 residues. The CDR3 is CASSQKTDSTEAFF. The CDR3 coding sequence is TGTGCCAGCAGCCAAAAAACCGACAGTACTGAAGCTTTCTTT.

The genes are TRBV10-1 and TRBJ2-3; 11 bases are a match to TRBD2. Germline-derived CDR1 and CDR2 are WNHNN and SYGVQD (reference sequence). The CDR3 is made up of 16 amino acids. Trimming cost V 6 bases and J 2 bases; bases outside gene matches: 7. The CDR3 spells CASRSVAGGPTDTQYF. The CDR3 bases are TGCGCCAGCAGATCAGTAGCGGGGGGGCCCACAGATACGCAGTATTTT.